This T cell receptor beta chain came from a study of cytomegalovirus exposure and HLA in healthy donors. The CDR3 length is 16 residues. The V gene's germline CDR1 is MNHEY and CDR2 SMNVEV (reference sequence). Trimming removed 1 base from V and 2 bases from J; junction bases left unmatched: 8. Vbeta (60) and Jbeta (13) primers were used in the PCR. Some clones are missing from TCRdb's copy, which holds only in-frame ones; the method was immunoSEQ multiplex PCR. The sample records around 100,000 clones, less than 80% being singletons. This TCR was recovered from a man aged 25-45 years in good health and CMV-seropositive. The chain uses TRBV27 and TRBJ2-7; 7 bases match TRBD2. Sequenced input: PBMCs. The CDR3, as DNA: TGTGCCAGCAGTTTATACCCGAACGGGGGGACCTACGAGCAGTACTTC. The encoded protein is CASSLYPNGGTYEQYF.